This is a list of T cell receptor beta chains from one sample in a study of cytomegalovirus exposure and HLA in healthy donors. Profiling relied on immunoSEQ multiplex PCR, and the TCRdb table lists in-frame clones only, not all of them. Its table records 120,000 or so clones. Material: PBMCs. The receptors were sampled from a young man in good health and CMV-seronegative. CDR3s include the opening cysteine and the closing phenylalanine or tryptophan. D genes are given only for firm matches.

CASTRSPPSPSEAFF | TGTGCCAGTACCCGTTCCCCACCGAGCCCATCTGAAGCTTTCTTT | TRBV19 | 15 | NA | TRBJ1-1
CASSPNGELVETQYF | TGCGCCAGCAGCCCGAACGGGGAACTGGTGGAGACCCAGTACTTC | TRBV5-1 | 15 | NA | TRBJ2-5
CASSRLGQGNGQPQHF | TGTGCCAGCAGCCGATTGGGACAGGGAAATGGTCAGCCCCAGCATTTT | TRBV5-5 | 16 | TRBD1 | TRBJ1-5
CASSVTGAAYEQYF | TGTGCCAGCAGCGTGACAGGGGCGGCCTACGAGCAGTACTTC | TRBV9 | 14 | TRBD1 | TRBJ2-7
CASSLGPGWALHF | TGTGCCAGCAGCTTGGGTCCGGGGTGGGCCCTCCACTTT | TRBV5-6 | 13 | NA | TRBJ1-6
CASSVVGAGSSFF | NA | TRBV6-5 | 13 | NA | TRBJ2-1
CASSIAGGPQPQHF | TGTGCCAGTAGTATAGCCGGGGGGCCTCAGCCCCAGCATTTT | TRBV19 | 14 | NA | TRBJ1-5
CASSFSSGGVNEKLFF | TGCGCCAGCAGCTTTTCCTCGGGGGGTGTTAATGAAAAACTGTTTTTT | TRBV5-1 | 16 | NA | TRBJ1-4
CASRGQGLKLFF | TGTGCCAGCAGGGGACAGGGCCTAAAACTGTTTTTT | TRBV6-1 | 12 | TRBD1 | TRBJ1-4
CASSLFGTAYEQYF | TGTGCCAGCAGTTTATTCGGGACAGCCTACGAGCAGTACTTC | TRBV27 | 14 | TRBD1 | TRBJ2-7
CASSGLSGNTIYF | TGTGCCAGCAGTGGGCTCTCTGGAAACACCATATATTTT | TRBV6-1 | 13 | NA | TRBJ1-3
CASSYGNQPQHF | TGTGCCAGTAGTTATGGCAATCAGCCCCAGCATTTT | TRBV19 | 12 | NA | TRBJ1-5
CASSNDRGTEAFF | TGTGCCAGTAGTAACGACAGGGGGACTGAAGCTTTCTTT | TRBV19 | 13 | TRBD1 | TRBJ1-1
CASSLVRGYEQYF | TGTGCCAGCAGTTTGGTCAGGGGCTACGAGCAGTACTTC | TRBV28 | 13 | NA | TRBJ2-7
CASSLQETQYF | TGTGCCAGCAGCCTACAAGAGACCCAGTACTTC | TRBV14 | 11 | NA | TRBJ2-5
CASSLFGQGAIVNTEAFF | TGTGCCAGCAGCTTGTTTGGGCAGGGGGCCATCGTGAACACTGAAGCTTTCTTT | TRBV7-9 | 18 | TRBD1 | TRBJ1-1
CASGGTGSGGYTF | TGTGCTAGTGGTGGGACAGGCTCGGGCGGCTACACCTTC | TRBV12-5 | 13 | TRBD1 | TRBJ1-2
CASSLNSGGEQFF | TGTGCCAGCAGCTTAAATTCAGGGGGTGAGCAGTTCTTC | TRBV7-8 | 13 | TRBD1 | TRBJ2-1
CASREGLADPYEQYF | TGTGCCAGCAGGGAAGGACTAGCGGATCCCTACGAGCAGTACTTC | TRBV13 | 15 | TRBD2 | TRBJ2-7
CASSPKGQGAGNEQFF | TGTGCCAGCAGCCCGAAGGGACAGGGGGCGGGTAATGAGCAGTTCTTC | TRBV5-4 | 16 | TRBD1 | TRBJ2-1
CASSPQRGDGETQYF | TGTGCCAGCTCACCACAAAGGGGTGATGGAGAGACCCAGTACTTC | TRBV18 | 15 | NA | TRBJ2-5
CASSPRGGDSHEQYF | TGTGCCAGCTCACCAAGGGGGGGGGATAGCCACGAGCAGTACTTC | TRBV18 | 15 | NA | TRBJ2-7